Sequencing of this T cell receptor beta chain was carried out in a study of T-cell memory formation after mild COVID-19. Study as a whole: Largely, TCR clusters stayed within a single donor.

Study-level findings and limits: Pre-infection memory showed some responding clones, and this suggested that cross-reactive memory joined. CD4+ bias marked clones expanding day 15 to 37, unlike balanced contracting clones.

A single record per CDR3 protein comes from TCRdb applying MiXCR to the 5' RACE reads. This table has 300,000 to 350,000 distinct CDR3 sequences, roughly 13% appearing once. The V end lost 3 bases, the J end lost 6 bases, and 12 bases lay between the germline ends. CDR1 and CDR2 from the germline V gene are MRHNA and SNTAGT. CDR3 length: 14 amino acids. This clonotype was recorded a few times. Antigen: not known. The TCR comes from a man aged 18 to 29 who had mild COVID-19 (a few samples of this study predate the infection). Cell type and time point are not known. Source material: PBMCs or a T cell subset sorted from them (not recorded which). This chain connects TRBV6-4 to TRBJ1-5, with a possible D match to TRBD1 (6 bases). The CDR3 is CASSEQGKGQPQHF. The CDR3, as DNA: TGTGCCAGCAGTGAACAGGGAAAGGGTCAGCCCCAGCATTTT.